The rows below give T cell receptor beta chains drawn from one sample of a study of blood T cells in healthy people across ages. TCRdb redid the calling of the 5' RACE reads with MiXCR, one entry per CDR3 protein. The table shows around 1,000,000 distinct CDR3 sequences, with approximately 25% occurring only once. The sample was also linked to a second study, of T cells of mothers and their children.

Sequenced sample: blood. The receptors shown here come from a girl aged 2-10 years in good health. CDR3s include the opening cysteine and the closing phenylalanine or tryptophan. The D gene is left open where the match is weak. Part of the rows lack a size; the others show once, few, many or a class for expanded clones.

NA | TRBJ2-7 | NA | TRBV6-2/TRBV6-3 | TGTGCCAGCAGTAAATTGCAGGTCTCCTACGAGCAGTACTTC | CASSKLQVSYEQYF
NA | TRBJ1-2 | few | TRBV6-5 | TGTGCCAGCAGTTACTCCCGAGCTAACTATGGCTACACCTTC | CASSYSRANYGYTF
NA | TRBJ2-2 | few | TRBV7-3 | TGTGCCAGCAGCTTTGGAGCCCCAAGGACCGGGGAGCTGTTTTTT | CASSFGAPRTGELFF
NA | TRBJ2-1 | few | TRBV7-2 | TGTGCCAGCAGCTTAGTCTACGGGGACAATGAGCAGTTCTTC | CASSLVYGDNEQFF
TRBD1 | TRBJ1-4 | few | TRBV7-2 | TGTGCCAGCAGCCGCGGGGACAGGGGCAATGAAAAACTGTTTTTT | CASSRGDRGNEKLFF
NA | TRBJ1-2 | NA | TRBV29-1 | TGCAGCGTTGCGGCTTCCCATGGCTACACCTTC | CSVAASHGYTF
NA | TRBJ2-3 | NA | TRBV6-5 | TGTGCCAGCAGGGGTTTCATTGGCACAGATACGCAGTATTTT | CASRGFIGTDTQYF
NA | TRBJ2-7 | few | TRBV29-1 | TGCAGCGTAACTTCCAGCGGGCGCCTTTCGGGCGAGCAGTACTTC | CSVTSSGRLSGEQYF
NA | TRBJ1-4 | few | TRBV7-9 | TGTGCCAGCAGCTTAGTTAAAACAGAAAAGCTGTTTTTT | CASSLVKTEKLFF
TRBD2 | TRBJ2-5 | few | TRBV20-1 | TGCAGTGCTGTGGCTAGCGGTCATGCGAGAGAGACCCAGTACTTC | CSAVASGHARETQYF
NA | TRBJ2-5 | many | TRBV5-1 | TGCGCCAGCAGCTTGGAGAGAGCTGAGACCCAGTACTTC | CASSLERAETQYF
TRBD2 | TRBJ2-1 | NA | TRBV11-3 | TGTGCCAGCAGCACTCGACTAGCGGGGGACAATGAGCAGTTCTTC | CASSTRLAGDNEQFF
NA | TRBJ2-3 | few | TRBV7-3 | TGTGCCAGCAGCTTCGGGTATGCTAGCACAGATACGCAGTATTTT | CASSFGYASTDTQYF